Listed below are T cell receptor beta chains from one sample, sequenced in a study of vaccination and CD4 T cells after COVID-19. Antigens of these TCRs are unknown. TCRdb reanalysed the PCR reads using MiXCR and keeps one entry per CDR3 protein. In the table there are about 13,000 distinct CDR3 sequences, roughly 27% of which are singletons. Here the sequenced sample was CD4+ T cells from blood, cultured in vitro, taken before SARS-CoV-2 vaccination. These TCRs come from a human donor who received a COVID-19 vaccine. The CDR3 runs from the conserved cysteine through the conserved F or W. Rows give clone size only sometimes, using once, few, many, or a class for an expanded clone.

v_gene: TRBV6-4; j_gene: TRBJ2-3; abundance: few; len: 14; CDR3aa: CASSEGAGTDTQYF
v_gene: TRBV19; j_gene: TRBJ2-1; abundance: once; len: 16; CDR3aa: CASKTSGRSSYNEQFF
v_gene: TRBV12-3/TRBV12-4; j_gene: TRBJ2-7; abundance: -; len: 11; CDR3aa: CASSLGRTQYF
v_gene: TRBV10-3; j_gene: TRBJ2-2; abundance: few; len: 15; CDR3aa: CAISGTTGNTGELFF
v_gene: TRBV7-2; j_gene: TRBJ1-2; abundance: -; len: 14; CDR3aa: CASSLADSGGGYTF
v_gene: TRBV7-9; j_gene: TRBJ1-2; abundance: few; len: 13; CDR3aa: CASSPQGVGGYTF
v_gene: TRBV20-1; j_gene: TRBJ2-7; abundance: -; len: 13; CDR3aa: CSAQKDSSYEQYF
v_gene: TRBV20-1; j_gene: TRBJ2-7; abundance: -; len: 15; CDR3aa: CSARDPRGEIYEQYF
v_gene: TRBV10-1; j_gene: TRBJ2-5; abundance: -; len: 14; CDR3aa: CASSESSTRGTQYF
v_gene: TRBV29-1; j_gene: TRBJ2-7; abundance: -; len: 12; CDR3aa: CSVGETAYEQYF
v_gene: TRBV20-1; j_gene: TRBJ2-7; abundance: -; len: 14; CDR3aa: CSARGTGTTYEQYF
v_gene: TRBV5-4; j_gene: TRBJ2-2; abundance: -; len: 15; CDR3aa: CASSFPLGNTGELFF
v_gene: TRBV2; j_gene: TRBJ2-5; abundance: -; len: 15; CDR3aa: CASSELLVPAGTQYF
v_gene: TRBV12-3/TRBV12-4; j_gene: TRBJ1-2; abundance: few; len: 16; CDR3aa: CASSNRLLGGEYGYTF
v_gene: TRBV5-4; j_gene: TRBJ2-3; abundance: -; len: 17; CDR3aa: CASSRTSGGTSTDTQYF
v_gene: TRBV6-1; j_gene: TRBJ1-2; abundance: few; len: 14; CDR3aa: CASSENVGINGYTF
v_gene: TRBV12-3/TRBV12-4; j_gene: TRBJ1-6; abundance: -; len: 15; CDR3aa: CASSSGQGRNSPLHF
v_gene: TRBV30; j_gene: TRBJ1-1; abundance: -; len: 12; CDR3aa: CASHRGKTEAFF
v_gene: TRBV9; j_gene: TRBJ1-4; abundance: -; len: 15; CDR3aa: CASSVNRGIAEKLFF
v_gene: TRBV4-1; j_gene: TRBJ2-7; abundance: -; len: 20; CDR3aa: CASSLVRTSGGPKSFSEQYF
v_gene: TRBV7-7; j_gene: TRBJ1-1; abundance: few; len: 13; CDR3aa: CASSPNRDTEAFF
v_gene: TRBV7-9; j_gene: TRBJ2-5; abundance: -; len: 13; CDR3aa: CASSSSGGQTQYF
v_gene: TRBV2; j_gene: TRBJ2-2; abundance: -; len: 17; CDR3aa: CASIPGLAGGRSGELFF
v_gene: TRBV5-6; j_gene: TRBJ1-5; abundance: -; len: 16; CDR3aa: CASSTSTGRGNQPQHF
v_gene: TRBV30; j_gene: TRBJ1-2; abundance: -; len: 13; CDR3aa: CAWSVAPHYGYTF
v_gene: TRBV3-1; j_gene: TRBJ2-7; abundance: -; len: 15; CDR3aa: CASSHAAGTNYEQYF
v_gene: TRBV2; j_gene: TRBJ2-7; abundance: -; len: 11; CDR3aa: CASRVSYEQYF
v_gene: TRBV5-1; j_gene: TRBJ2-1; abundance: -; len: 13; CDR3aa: CASSGQGNNEQFF
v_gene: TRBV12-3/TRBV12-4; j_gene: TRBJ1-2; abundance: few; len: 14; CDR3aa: CASSTTGGAGGYTF
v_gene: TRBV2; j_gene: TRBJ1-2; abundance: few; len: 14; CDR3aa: CASSVMKGGYGYTF
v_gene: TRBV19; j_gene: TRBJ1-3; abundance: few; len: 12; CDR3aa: CASSIVGNTIYF
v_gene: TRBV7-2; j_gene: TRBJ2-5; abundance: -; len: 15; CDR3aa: CASSWVRDGSETQYF
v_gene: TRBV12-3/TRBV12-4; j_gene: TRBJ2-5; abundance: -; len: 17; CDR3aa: CASSPAGEDRGRETQYF
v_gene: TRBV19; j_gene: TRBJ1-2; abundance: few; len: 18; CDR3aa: CASSINQGTTGRRYGYTF
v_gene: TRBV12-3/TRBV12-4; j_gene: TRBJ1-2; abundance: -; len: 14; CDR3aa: CASSSTGLNYGYTF
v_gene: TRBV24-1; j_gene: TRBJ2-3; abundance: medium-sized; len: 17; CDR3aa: CATSDPGGGLSTDTQYF
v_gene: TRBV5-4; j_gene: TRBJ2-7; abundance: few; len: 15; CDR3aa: CASSLSSRPYYEQYF
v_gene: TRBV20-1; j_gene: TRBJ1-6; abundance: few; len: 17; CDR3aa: CSARRPDRASYNSPLHF
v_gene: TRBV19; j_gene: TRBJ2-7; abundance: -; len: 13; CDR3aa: CASRGLGRDEQYF
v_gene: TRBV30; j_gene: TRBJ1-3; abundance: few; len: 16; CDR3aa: CAWSADYLYSGNTIYF
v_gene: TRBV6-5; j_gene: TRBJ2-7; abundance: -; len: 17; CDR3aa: CASSFPTPGLFSYEQYF
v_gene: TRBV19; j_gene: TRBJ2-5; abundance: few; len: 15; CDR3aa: CASSRASGAQETQYF
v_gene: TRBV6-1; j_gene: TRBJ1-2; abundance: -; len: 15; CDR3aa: CASSARQGGDYGYTF
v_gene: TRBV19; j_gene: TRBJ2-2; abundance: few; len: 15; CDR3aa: CASSIRDTNTGELFF
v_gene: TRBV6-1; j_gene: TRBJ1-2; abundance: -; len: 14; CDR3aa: CASSLDRTNYGYTF
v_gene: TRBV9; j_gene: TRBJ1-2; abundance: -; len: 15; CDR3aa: CASSSTGTPGYGYTF